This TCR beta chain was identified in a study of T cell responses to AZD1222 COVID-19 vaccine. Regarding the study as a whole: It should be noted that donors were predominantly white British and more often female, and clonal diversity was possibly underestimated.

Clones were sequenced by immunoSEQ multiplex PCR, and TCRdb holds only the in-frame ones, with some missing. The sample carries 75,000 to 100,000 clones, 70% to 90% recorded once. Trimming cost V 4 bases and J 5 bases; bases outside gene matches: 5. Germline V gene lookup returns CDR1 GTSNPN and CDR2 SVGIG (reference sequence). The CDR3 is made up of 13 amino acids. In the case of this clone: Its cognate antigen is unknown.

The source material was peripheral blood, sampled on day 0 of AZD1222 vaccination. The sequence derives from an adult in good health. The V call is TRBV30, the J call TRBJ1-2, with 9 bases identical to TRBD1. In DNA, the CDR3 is TGTGCCTGGAACCGGGACAGGGCATATGGCTACACCTTC. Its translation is CAWNRDRAYGYTF.